This TCR beta chain was sequenced during a study of spatial heterogeneity in lung cancer. The study, taken as a whole, reports: Blood showed ubiquitous tumor TCRs more often at resection than at routine follow-up.

TCRdb recomputed calls from the 5' RACE reads with MiXCR, one row per CDR3 protein. This sample has about 20,000 distinct CDR3 sequences, with 10% found just once. In germline, CDR1 is DFQATT, CDR2 SNEGSKA (reference sequence). This CDR3 spans 15 amino acids. The V end lost 1 base, the J end lost 4 bases, and 11 bases lay between the germline ends. Indicated time point: blood at routine non-recurrence follow-up after resection. This clonotype was picked up many times. Its antigen is as yet unknown. Sample: PBMCs, taken at follow-up. The clonotype was recovered from a female donor with early-stage non-small cell lung cancer. This chain joins TRBV20-1 and TRBJ2-6; D perhaps matches TRBD1 (6 bases). The CDR3 DNA reads TGCAGTGCTAGAGGGTCAGGGGACGGGGCCAACGTCCTGACTTTC. Translation: CSARGSGDGANVLTF.